These 22 T cell receptor beta chains originate from one sample sequenced in a study of T cells in Graves' hyperthyroidism and ophthalmopathy. RNA transcripts provided the source from which TCR beta CDR3 regions were amplified. TCR CDR3 regions were first amplified by RT-PCR with HTBI primers. TCRdb reprocessed the multiplex PCR reads via MiXCR and lists one record per CDR3 protein. The sample holds 250,000 to 300,000 distinct CDR3 sequences, just over 14% seen once. Sequenced input: blood. All receptors come from a woman aged 35 to 49 with Graves' hyperthyroidism that later progressed to Graves' ophthalmopathy.

This clonotype was seen repeatedly, ten times or more. The chain couples TRBV20-1 to TRBJ2-7, with a weak D call TRBD2 (6 bases). Germline values: CDR1 DFQATT, CDR2 SNEGSKA (reference sequence). This CDR3 is built from 13 residues. Trimming took 3 bases from V and 2 from J, leaving 11 bases between them. Here the CDR3 reads CSARPRETYEQYF. CDR3 coding DNA: TGCAGTGCTAGGCCGCGGGAAACCTACGAGCAGTACTTC.

This clonotype was seen repeatedly, ten times or more. The chain uses TRBV7-8 and TRBJ1-2; 8 bases line up with TRBD1. The V gene end was trimmed by 5 bases and the J gene end by 7 bases; junction bases not matched to a gene: 9. The CDR3 loop spans 14 amino acids. Per germline, CDR1 SGHVS and CDR2 FQNEAQ. The CDR3 is CASSPQDRVGGYTF. The CDR3 DNA reads TGTGCCAGCAGCCCCCAGGACAGGGTGGGTGGCTACACCTTC.

This clonotype appeared many times. This chain links TRBV28 with TRBJ2-7; possibly TRBD2 for D (6 bases). The ends were cut back, 6 bases at V and 2 bases at J, with 8 bases in the middle. CDR3 length: 12 amino acids. CDR1 and CDR2 (germline): MDHEN, SYDVKM. The CDR3 protein is CASSPGAYEQYF. Here the CDR3 DNA reads TGTGCCAGCAGCCCGGGGGCCTACGAGCAGTACTTC.

The sample holds a few counts of this clonotype. The V gene is TRBV4-1, the J gene TRBJ2-6; unclear D gene. Germline V gene sequence: CDR1 MGHRA, CDR2 YSYEKL. With 1 base removed from V and 0 bases from J, the gap between germline ends came to 10 bases. This CDR3 comprises 17 residues. DNA for the CDR3: TGCGCCAGCAGCCAAGGCCACATAAGCTCTGGGGCCAACGTCCTGACTTTC. This encodes CASSQGHISSGANVLTF.

This clonotype has a handful of counts. V and J are TRBV6-1 and TRBJ2-2; 7 bases match TRBD2. The germline V gene encodes CDR1 MNHNS and CDR2 SASEGT. J gave up 7 bases and V 6 bases, and 17 bases lay outside the gene matches. The CDR3 has 17 amino acids. The CDR3 protein is CASRALSGKGKHGELFF. The CDR3 DNA is TGTGCCAGCAGAGCCTTAAGCGGGAAAGGGAAGCACGGGGAGCTGTTTTTT.

The chain is built from TRBV4-1 and TRBJ2-2; unclear D gene. Trimming cost V 9 bases and J 4 bases, with 15 bases left between them. This CDR3 contains 14 residues. CDR1 MGHRA and CDR2 YSYEKL come from the germline V gene. The CDR3 coding sequence is TGCGCCAGACAACCCGCAACGACCACCGGGGAGCTGTTTTTT. This translates into CARQPATTTGELFF.

This clonotype was picked up many times. The V and J genes are TRBV5-1 and TRBJ1-4; D remains unclear. The germline gives CDR1 SGHRS, CDR2 YFSETQ. The V end lost 7 bases, the J end lost 0 bases, and 13 bases lay between the germline ends. The CDR3 consists of 15 residues. The CDR3 region has the DNA TGCGCCAGCTCCTTAACACCCGCAACTAATGAAAAACTGTTTTTT. Translating it yields CASSLTPATNEKLFF. The full variable domain, in which reference TRBV5-1 and TRBJ1-4 provide the parts outside the CDR3, is KAGVTQTPRYLIKTRGQQVTLSCSPISGHRSVSWYQQTPGQGLQFLFEYFSETQRNKGNFPGRFSGRQFSNSRSEMNVSTLELGDSALYLCASSLTPATNEKLFFGSGTQLSVL.

Many counts were recorded for this clonotype. This chain links TRBV30 with TRBJ2-5; 8 bases are a match to TRBD1. Per the germline V gene, CDR1 is GTSNPN and CDR2 is SVGIG (reference sequence). The junction had 19 bases not matched to a gene; V was cut back by 2 bases and J by 2 bases. This CDR3 comprises 19 residues. The CDR3 DNA sequence: TGTGCCTGGAGTCCGTTTGTTCCGGGACAGGACCTGCCTCAAGAGACCCAGTACTTC. Translating it yields CAWSPFVPGQDLPQETQYF.

The sample holds many counts of this clonotype. This chain connects TRBV12-3 or TRBV12-4 to TRBJ2-1, with 8 bases fitting TRBD1. Germline trimming cut 6 bases from V and 8 bases from J; bases unmatched to any gene: 6. This CDR3 contains 13 residues. Written as DNA, the CDR3 is TGTGCCAGCAGCTTCGCAGGGGGCGATGAGCAGTTCTTC. Translating it yields CASSFAGGDEQFF.

This clonotype was recorded at least ten times. The rearrangement joins TRBV20-1 to TRBJ2-3, with 8 bases aligning to TRBD1. This CDR3 contains 15 residues. Losses at the gene ends were 3 bases for V and 5 bases for J; bases not matched to a gene: 10. Looked up from germline, CDR1 is DFQATT and CDR2 is SNEGSKA (reference sequence). CDR3 sequence: CSASALGQAGDTQYF. CDR3 bases: TGCAGTGCTAGTGCTTTGGGACAGGCTGGAGATACGCAGTATTTT.

This clonotype was observed a single time. The CDR3 loop is CAWSRGQGRRYEQYF. CDR3 nucleotide sequence: TGTGCCTGGAGCCGAGGACAGGGGAGGCGATACGAGCAGTACTTC. The chain uses TRBV30 and TRBJ2-7; TRBD1 matches at 9 bases. V lost 3 bases to trimming and J lost 4 bases; unmatched junction nucleotides: 10. Germline loops: CDR1 GTSNPN, CDR2 SVGIG (reference sequence). The CDR3 totals 15 residues.

This clonotype has a count of ten or more. V is TRBV20-1 and J is TRBJ2-1, with 13 bases that match TRBD2. The CDR3 spans 16 residues. J lost 8 bases, V lost 0 bases, and 7 bases had no gene match. Germline-derived CDR1 and CDR2 are DFQATT and SNEGSKA (reference sequence). The chain's CDR3 is CSARDPRTSGSYEQFF. The CDR3 coding sequence is TGCAGTGCTAGAGATCCGAGGACTAGCGGGAGTTATGAGCAGTTCTTC.

In this sample, this clonotype turned up many times. The V call is TRBV3-1, the J call TRBJ1-5; D gene ambiguous. There are 15 residues in the CDR3. Per the germline V gene, CDR1 is LGHDT and CDR2 is YNNKEL (reference sequence). With 0 bases removed from V and 1 base from J, the gap between germline ends came to 7 bases. The CDR3 sequence: CASSQDPLSNQPQHF. The CDR3 DNA reads as TGTGCCAGCAGCCAAGATCCTTTGAGCAATCAGCCCCAGCATTTT.

J is TRBJ2-7 and V is TRBV25-1; no reliable D call. With 3 bases removed from V and 7 bases from J, the gap between germline ends came to 7 bases. CDR3 size: 11 residues. Germline CDR1 is MGHDK and CDR2 is SYGVNS. As DNA, the CDR3 is TGTGCCAGCAGTGAGGTTCGAGAGCAGTACTTC. It translates to CASSEVREQYF.

The sample holds many counts of this clonotype. The gene calls are TRBV28 and TRBJ1-5; tentatively, D is TRBD1 (5 bases). The length of the CDR3 is 16 residues. Germline V gene sequence: CDR1 MDHEN, CDR2 SYDVKM. V was shortened by 6 bases and J by 5 bases, with 20 bases between the two germline ends. The CDR3, as DNA: TGTGCCAGCAGATCGGTCCGACGGGGGGGGGATCAGCCCCAGCATTTT. Encoded protein: CASRSVRRGGDQPQHF.

In this sample, this clonotype turned up many times. The V gene is TRBV11-2, the J gene TRBJ2-5; D uncertain. Germline V CDR1 and CDR2: SGHAT, FQNNGV. The CDR3 length is 11 residues. Between the trimmed V and J ends, which lost 6 bases and 4 bases, there was a span of 6 bases. The CDR3: CASSFGETQYF. In nucleotides, the CDR3 is TGTGCCAGCAGTTTTGGAGAGACCCAGTACTTC.

This rearrangement joins TRBV4-1 to TRBJ1-4, with D maybe TRBD1 (5 bases). The CDR3 covers 18 residues. Germline loops: CDR1 MGHRA, CDR2 YSYEKL. V lost 3 bases and J 6 bases, leaving 23 bases between the germline ends. In DNA form, the CDR3 reads TGCGCCAGCAGCCACCTATACCGGCAACAGGCGACTGATGAAAAACTGTTTTTT. Protein product: CASSHLYRQQATDEKLFF.

This clonotype was found many times. V usage is TRBV3-1 and J usage is TRBJ1-6; 8 bases are shared with TRBD1. Looked up from germline, CDR1 is LGHDT and CDR2 is YNNKEL (reference sequence). V lost 6 bases to trimming and J lost 7 bases; unmatched junction nucleotides: 5. This CDR3 spans 14 amino acids. The CDR3 protein is CASSRQGANSPLHF. The CDR3 DNA reads as TGTGCCAGCAGTCGCCAGGGGGCCAATTCACCCCTCCACTTT.

Note on this clonotype: This could be a read error, since a much larger clone is one nucleotide away. The chain employs TRBV6-6 and TRBJ2-5, with unresolved D. Deletions cut 0 bases from V and 5 bases from J, with 10 bases between. Germline V gene lookup returns CDR1 MNHNY and CDR2 SVGAGI (reference sequence). The length of the CDR3 is 14 residues. This chain's CDR3 is CASSYSRLSETQYF. Written as DNA, the CDR3 is TGTGCCAGCAGTTACTCTCGGCTCTCGGAGACCCAGTACTTC.

This clonotype was detected only a few times. This chain joins TRBV19 and TRBJ1-4; no reliable D call. In germline, CDR1 is LNHDA, CDR2 SQIVND (reference sequence). Trimming removed 3 bases at V and 0 bases at J, with 8 bases between. This CDR3 region has 15 residues. CDR3: CASSIPGATNEKLFF. As DNA, the CDR3 is TGTGCCAGTAGTATCCCCGGCGCAACTAATGAAAAACTGTTTTTT.

This clonotype was seen ten or more times. The rearrangement uses TRBV19 and TRBJ2-2; maybe TRBD2 (5 bases). The CDR3 consists of 15 residues. V shed 6 bases and J shed 1 base, with 12 bases lying between them. Germline V gene data show CDR1 as LNHDA and CDR2 as SQIVND (reference sequence). Here the CDR3 reads CASRVVAGNTGELFF. CDR3 coding DNA: TGTGCCAGTAGGGTAGTCGCGGGGAACACCGGGGAGCTGTTTTTT. Together with reference TRBV19 and TRBJ2-2, the CDR3 gives the full variable domain: DGGITQSPKYLFRKEGQNVTLSCEQNLNHDAMYWYRQDPGQGLRLIYYSQIVNDFQKGDIAEGYSVSREKKESFPLTVTSAQKNPTAFYLCASRVVAGNTGELFFGEGSRLTVL.

In its sample, this clonotype was seen many times. The chain links TRBV2 to TRBJ2-1; 8 bases agree with TRBD2. Germline V lookup: CDR1 SNHLY, CDR2 FYNNEI. CDR3 size: 15 residues. V was clipped by 8 bases and J by 4 bases; unmatched bases: 10. The CDR3 is CASLLPSGGYNEQFF. In DNA form, the CDR3 reads TGTGCCAGCCTATTGCCCAGCGGGGGTTACAATGAGCAGTTCTTC.